This T cell receptor (beta chain) was retrieved from a study of persistence of HIV-infected CD4 T cells. On the study more broadly: Up to about 180 mL blood was drawn at multiple time points; a couple of donors had single-time leukapheresis.

In the case of this clone: No antigen is known for it.

The libraries were made with immunoSEQ version 4 in survey mode. Genomic DNA was diluted to around 9.3 ng/uL, up to roughly 1 ug per sample. Assay used: immunoSEQ multiplex PCR; TCRdb lists only in-frame clones, some missing. The top ten clones hold 0.45% to 0.5% of a sample with some 45,000 clones, around 90% of them seen once. The CDR3 is 15 amino acids. The V gene's germline CDR1 is SGHVS and CDR2 FQNEAQ. Trimming cost V 1 base and J 5 bases, with 14 bases left between them. Overall study findings and caveats: Compared with CD3/CD28-stimulated cells, CMV- and Gag-responding cells showed lower TCRbeta richness.

Anti-CD3/anti-CD28 beads served as a nonspecific positive control stimulus. Sorting selected CD4+ T cells upregulating both CD40 ligand and CD69. The sequence came from an adult woman with HIV who was CMV-seropositive. The V and J genes are TRBV7-8 and TRBJ1-2; possibly TRBD1 for D (5 bases). Sample: CD4+ T cells sorted from PBMCs after roughly 18-hour stimulation, taken from a patient who received antiretroviral therapy. The CDR3 loop is CASSLGQGGVYGYTF. As DNA, the CDR3 is TGTGCCAGCAGCTTAGGCCAGGGAGGGGTATATGGCTACACCTTC. Full variable domain (missing parts from reference TRBV7-8 and TRBJ1-2): GAGVSQSPRYKVAKRGQDVALRCDPISGHVSLFWYQQALGQGPEFLTYFQNEAQLDKSGLPSDRFFAERPEGSVSTLKIQRTQQEDSAVYLCASSLGQGGVYGYTFGSGTRLTVV.